Reported below is one TCR beta chain. The V gene lost 3 bases and the J gene lost 0 bases, with 14 bases spanning the gap. The CDR3 extends over 16 amino acids. From germline, CDR1 is SGHTA and CDR2 FQGNSA. These data originate in a study of blood T cell repertoires in COVID-19. Here immunoSEQ multiplex PCR was the method, and the copy in TCRdb shows in-frame clones only, minus some. The table lists 200,000 or so clones, about 88% of them singletons. The rearrangement uses TRBV7-2 and TRBJ1-1, with D maybe TRBD1 (5 bases). The sequencing sample was made of peripheral blood. The TCR comes from a man between 65 and 85 years old with active or convalescent COVID-19. In DNA, the CDR3 is TGTGCCAGCAGCTTTAGTACAGGACTACTGAACACTGAAGCTTTCTTT. Its protein is CASSFSTGLLNTEAFF.